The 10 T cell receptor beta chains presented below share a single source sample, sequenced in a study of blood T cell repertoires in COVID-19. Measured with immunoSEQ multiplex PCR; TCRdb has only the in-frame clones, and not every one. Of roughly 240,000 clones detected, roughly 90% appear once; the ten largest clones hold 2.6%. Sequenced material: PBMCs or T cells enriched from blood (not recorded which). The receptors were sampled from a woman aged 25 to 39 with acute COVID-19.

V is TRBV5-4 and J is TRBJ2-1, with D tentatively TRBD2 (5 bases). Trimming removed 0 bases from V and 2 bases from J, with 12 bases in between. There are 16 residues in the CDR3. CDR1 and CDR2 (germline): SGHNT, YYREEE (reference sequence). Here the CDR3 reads CASSLGLGRAYNEQFF. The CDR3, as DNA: TGTGCCAGCAGCTTGGGGTTAGGGAGAGCCTACAATGAGCAGTTCTTC.

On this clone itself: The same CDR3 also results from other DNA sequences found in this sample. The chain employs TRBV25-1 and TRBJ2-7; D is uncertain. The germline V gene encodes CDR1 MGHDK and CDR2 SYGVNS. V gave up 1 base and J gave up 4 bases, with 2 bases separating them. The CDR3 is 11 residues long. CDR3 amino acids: CASSESYEQYF. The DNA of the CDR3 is TGTGCCAGCAGTGAATCATACGAGCAGTACTTC.

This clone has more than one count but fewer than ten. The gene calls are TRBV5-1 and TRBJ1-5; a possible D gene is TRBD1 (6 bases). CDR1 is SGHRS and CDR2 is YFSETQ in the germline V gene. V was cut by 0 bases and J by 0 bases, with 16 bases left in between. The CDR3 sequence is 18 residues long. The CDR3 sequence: CASSLEGVGADSNQPQHF. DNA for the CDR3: TGCGCCAGCAGCTTGGAGGGAGTGGGGGCCGATAGCAATCAGCCCCAGCATTTT. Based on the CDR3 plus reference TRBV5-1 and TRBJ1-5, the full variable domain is KAGVTQTPRYLIKTRGQQVTLSCSPISGHRSVSWYQQTPGQGLQFLFEYFSETQRNKGNFPGRFSGRQFSNSRSEMNVSTLELGDSALYLCASSLEGVGADSNQPQHFGDGTRLSIL.

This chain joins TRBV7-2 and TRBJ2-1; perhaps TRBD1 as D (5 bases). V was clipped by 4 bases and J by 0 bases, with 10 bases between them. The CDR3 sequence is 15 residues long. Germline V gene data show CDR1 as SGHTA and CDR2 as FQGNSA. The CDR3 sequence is CASSSDSSSYNEQFF. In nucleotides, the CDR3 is TGTGCCAGCAGCTCAGACAGTAGCTCCTACAATGAGCAGTTCTTC.

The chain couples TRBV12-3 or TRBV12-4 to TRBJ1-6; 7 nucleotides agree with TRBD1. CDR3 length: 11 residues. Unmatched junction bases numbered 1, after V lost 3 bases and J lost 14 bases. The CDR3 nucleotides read TGTGCCAGCAGTTTTGGACAGGCCCTCCACTTT. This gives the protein CASSFGQALHF.

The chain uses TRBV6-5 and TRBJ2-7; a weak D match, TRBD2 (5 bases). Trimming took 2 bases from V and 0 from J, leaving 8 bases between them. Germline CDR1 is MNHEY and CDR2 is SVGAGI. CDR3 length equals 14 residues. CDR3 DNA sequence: TGTGCCAGCAGTTACGCAGACTACTCCTACGAGCAGTACTTC. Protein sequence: CASSYADYSYEQYF.

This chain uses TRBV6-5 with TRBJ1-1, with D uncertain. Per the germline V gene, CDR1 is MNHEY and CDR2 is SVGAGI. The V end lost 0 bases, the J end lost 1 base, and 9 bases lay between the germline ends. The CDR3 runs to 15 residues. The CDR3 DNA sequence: TGTGCCAGCAGTTACTCGAGGGTAGGGAACACTGAAGCTTTCTTT. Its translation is CASSYSRVGNTEAFF.

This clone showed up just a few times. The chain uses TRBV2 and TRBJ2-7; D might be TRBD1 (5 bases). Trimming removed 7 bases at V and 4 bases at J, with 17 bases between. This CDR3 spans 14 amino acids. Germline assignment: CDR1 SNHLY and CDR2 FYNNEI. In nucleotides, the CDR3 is TGTGCCAGCAACCTCCCAGGGCAGGGTTACGAGCAGTACTTC. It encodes CASNLPGQGYEQYF.

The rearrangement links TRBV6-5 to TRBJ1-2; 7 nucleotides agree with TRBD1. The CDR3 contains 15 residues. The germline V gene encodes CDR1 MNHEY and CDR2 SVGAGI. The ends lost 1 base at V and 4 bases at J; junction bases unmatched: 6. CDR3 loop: CASSYFQGDSYGYTF. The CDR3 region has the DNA TGTGCCAGCAGTTACTTCCAGGGGGACAGCTATGGCTACACCTTC.

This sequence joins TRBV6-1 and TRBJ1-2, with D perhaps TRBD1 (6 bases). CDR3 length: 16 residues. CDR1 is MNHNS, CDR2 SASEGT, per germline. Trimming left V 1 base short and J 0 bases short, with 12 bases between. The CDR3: CASSEDSDRANYGYTF. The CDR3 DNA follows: TGTGCCAGCAGTGAAGATTCGGACAGAGCTAACTATGGCTACACCTTC.